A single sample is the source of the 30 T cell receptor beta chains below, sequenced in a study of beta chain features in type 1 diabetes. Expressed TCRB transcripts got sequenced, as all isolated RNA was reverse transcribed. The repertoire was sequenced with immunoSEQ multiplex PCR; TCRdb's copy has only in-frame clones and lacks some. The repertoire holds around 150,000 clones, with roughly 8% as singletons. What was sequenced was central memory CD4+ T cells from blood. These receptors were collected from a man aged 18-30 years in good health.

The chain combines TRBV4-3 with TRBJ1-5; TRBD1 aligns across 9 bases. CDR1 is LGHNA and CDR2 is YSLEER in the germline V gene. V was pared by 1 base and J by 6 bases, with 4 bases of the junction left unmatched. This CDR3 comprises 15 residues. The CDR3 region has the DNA TGCGCCAGCAGCCAAGCCGGACAGGGGAGTCAGCCCCAGCATTTT. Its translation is CASSQAGQGSQPQHF.

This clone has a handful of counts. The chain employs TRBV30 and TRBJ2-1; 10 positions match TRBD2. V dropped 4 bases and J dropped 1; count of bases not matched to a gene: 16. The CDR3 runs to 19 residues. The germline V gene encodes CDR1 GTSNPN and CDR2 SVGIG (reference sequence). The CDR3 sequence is CAWTRRGSGRAGSYNEQFF. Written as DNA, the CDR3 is TGTGCCTGGACCCGACGGGGAAGCGGGAGGGCAGGGTCCTACAATGAGCAGTTCTTC.

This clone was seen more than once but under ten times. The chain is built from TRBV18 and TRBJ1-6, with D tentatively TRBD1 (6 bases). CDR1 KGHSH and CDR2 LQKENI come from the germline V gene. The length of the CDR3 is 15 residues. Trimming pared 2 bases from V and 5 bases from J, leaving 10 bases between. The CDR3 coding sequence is TGTGCCAGCTCACCATCGGACAGAAATAATTCACCCCTCCACTTT. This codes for CASSPSDRNNSPLHF.

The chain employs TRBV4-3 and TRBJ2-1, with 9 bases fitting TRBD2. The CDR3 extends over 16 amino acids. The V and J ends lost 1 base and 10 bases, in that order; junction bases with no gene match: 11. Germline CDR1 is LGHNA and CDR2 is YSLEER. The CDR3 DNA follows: TGCGCCAGCAGCCAAGGGGGGGTAGCGGGAGTAGGAGAGCAGTTCTTC. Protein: CASSQGGVAGVGEQFF.

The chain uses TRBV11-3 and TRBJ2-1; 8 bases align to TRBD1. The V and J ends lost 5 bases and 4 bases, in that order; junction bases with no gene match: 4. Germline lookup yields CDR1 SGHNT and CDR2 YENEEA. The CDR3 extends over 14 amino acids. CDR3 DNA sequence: TGTGCCAGCAGCCACGGACAGGGTTACAATGAGCAGTTCTTC. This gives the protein CASSHGQGYNEQFF.

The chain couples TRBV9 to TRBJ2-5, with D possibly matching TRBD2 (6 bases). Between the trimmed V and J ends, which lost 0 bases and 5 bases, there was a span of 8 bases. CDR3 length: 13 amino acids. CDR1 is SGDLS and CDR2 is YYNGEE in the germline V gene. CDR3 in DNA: TGTGCCAGCAGCGTAGCGGGGGACGAGACCCAGTACTTC. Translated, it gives CASSVAGDETQYF.

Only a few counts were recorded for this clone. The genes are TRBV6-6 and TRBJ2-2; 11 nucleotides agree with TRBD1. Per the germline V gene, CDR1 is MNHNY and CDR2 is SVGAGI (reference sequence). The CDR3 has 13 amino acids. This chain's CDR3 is CVVDRGPGGELFF. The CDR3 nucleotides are TGTGTCGTGGACAGGGGGCCGGGCGGGGAGCTGTTTTTT.

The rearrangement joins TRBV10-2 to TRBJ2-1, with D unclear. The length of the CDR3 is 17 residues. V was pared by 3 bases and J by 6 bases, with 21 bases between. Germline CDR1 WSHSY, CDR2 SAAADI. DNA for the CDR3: TGCGCCAGCAGTGATCCGTCGAGTGCCGGAGAACTCAATGAGCAGTTCTTC. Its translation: CASSDPSSAGELNEQFF.

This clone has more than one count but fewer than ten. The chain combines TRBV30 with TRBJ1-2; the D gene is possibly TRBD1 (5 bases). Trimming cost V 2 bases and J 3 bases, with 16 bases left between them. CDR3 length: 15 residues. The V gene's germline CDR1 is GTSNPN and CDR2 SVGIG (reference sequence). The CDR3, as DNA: TGTGCCTGGAGTCCTACCCTCGGGGGGGACTATGGCTACACCTTC. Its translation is CAWSPTLGGDYGYTF.

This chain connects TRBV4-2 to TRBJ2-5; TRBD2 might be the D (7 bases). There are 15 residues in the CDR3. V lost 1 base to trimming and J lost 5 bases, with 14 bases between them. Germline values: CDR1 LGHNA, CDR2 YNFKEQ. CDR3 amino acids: CASSQGQKGGETQYF. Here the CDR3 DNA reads TGTGCCAGCAGCCAAGGTCAAAAGGGGGGGGAGACCCAGTACTTC.

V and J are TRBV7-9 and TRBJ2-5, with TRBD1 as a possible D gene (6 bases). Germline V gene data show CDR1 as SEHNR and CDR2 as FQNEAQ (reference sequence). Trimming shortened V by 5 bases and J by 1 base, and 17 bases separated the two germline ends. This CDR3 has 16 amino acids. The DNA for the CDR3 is TGTGCCAGCAGCCCAGCCGGGACACAGGTCCAAGAGACCCAGTACTTC. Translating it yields CASSPAGTQVQETQYF.

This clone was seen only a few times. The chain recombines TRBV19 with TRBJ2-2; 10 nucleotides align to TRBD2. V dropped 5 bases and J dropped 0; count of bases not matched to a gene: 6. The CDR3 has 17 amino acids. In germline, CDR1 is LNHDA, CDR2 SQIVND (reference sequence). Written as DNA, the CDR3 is TGTGCCAGTAGTTCGCGAGCGGGAGGGCCGAACACCGGGGAGCTGTTTTTT. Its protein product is CASSSRAGGPNTGELFF. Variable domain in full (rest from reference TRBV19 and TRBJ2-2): DGGITQSPKYLFRKEGQNVTLSCEQNLNHDAMYWYRQDPGQGLRLIYYSQIVNDFQKGDIAEGYSVSREKKESFPLTVTSAQKNPTAFYLCASSSRAGGPNTGELFFGEGSRLTVL.

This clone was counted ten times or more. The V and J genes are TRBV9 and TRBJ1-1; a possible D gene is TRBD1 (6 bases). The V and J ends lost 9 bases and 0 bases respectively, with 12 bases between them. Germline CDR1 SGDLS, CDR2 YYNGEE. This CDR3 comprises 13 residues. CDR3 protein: CATSRDMNTEAFF. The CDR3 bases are TGTGCCACATCCCGGGACATGAACACTGAAGCTTTCTTT.

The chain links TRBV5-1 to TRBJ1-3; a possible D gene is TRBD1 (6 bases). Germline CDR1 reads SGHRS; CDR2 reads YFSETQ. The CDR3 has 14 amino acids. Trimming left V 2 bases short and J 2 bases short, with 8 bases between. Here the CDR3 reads CASSLQGTGNTIYF. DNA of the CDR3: TGCGCCAGCAGCTTACAGGGTACTGGAAACACCATATATTTT.

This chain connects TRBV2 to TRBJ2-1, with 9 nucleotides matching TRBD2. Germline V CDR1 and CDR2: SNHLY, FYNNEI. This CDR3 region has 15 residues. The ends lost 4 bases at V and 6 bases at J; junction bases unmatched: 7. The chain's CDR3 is CASSGLRGGLNEQFF. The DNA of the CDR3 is TGTGCCAGCAGTGGGTTGCGGGGGGGCCTCAATGAGCAGTTCTTC.

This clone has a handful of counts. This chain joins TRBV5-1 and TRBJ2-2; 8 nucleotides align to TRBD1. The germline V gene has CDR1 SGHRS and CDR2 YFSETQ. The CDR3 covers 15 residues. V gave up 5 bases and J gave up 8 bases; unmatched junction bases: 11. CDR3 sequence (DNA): TGCGCCAGCAGTGAGACAGGGGCACCTCCAGGGGAGCTGTTTTTT. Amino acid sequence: CASSETGAPPGELFF.

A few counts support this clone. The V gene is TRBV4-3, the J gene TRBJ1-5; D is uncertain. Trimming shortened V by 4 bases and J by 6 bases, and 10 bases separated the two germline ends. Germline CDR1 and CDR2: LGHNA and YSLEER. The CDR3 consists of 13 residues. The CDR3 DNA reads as TGCGCCAGCAGCCCGCGGACTCTTCAGCCCCAGCATTTT. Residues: CASSPRTLQPQHF.

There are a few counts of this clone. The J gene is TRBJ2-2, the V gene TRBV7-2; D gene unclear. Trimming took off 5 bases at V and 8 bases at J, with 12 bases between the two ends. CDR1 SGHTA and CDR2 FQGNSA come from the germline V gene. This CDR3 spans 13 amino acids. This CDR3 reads CASSPRRGGELFF. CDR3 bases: TGTGCCAGCAGCCCTAGACGCGGTGGGGAGCTGTTTTTT. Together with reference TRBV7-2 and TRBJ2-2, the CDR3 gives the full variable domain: GAGVSQSPSNKVTEKGKDVELRCDPISGHTALYWYRQSLGQGLEFLIYFQGNSAPDKSGLPSDRFSAERTGGSVSTLTIQRTQQEDSAVYLCASSPRRGGELFFGEGSRLTVL.

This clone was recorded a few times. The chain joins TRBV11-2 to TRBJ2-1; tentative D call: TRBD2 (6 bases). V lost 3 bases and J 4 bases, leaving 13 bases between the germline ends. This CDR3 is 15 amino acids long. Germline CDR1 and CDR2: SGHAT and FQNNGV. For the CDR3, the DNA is TGTGCCAGCAGCTTCTCAGTGGGGACTTACAATGAGCAGTTCTTC. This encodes CASSFSVGTYNEQFF.

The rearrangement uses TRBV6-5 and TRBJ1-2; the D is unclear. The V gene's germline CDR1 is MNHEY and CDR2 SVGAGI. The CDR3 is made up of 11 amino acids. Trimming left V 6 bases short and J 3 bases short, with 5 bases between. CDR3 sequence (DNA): TGTGCCAGCAGATCCTACTATGGCTACACCTTC. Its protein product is CASRSYYGYTF.

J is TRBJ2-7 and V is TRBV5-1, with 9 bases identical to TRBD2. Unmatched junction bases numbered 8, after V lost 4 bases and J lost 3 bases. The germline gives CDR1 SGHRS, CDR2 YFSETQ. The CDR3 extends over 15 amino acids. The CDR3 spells CASSPPGREGYEQYF. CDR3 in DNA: TGCGCCAGCAGCCCCCCAGGGCGGGAGGGCTACGAGCAGTACTTC.

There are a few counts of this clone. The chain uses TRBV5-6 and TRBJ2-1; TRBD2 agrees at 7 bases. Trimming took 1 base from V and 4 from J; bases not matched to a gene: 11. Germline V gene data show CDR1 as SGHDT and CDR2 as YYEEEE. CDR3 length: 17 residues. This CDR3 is CASSLYRWGRGYNEQFF. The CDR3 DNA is TGTGCCAGCAGCTTGTATAGATGGGGGAGGGGATACAATGAGCAGTTCTTC. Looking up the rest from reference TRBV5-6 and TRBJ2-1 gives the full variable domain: DAGVTQSPTHLIKTRGQQVTLRCSPKSGHDTVSWYQQALGQGPQFIFQYYEEEERQRGNFPDRFSGHQFPNYSSELNVNALLLGDSALYLCASSLYRWGRGYNEQFFGPGTRLTVL.

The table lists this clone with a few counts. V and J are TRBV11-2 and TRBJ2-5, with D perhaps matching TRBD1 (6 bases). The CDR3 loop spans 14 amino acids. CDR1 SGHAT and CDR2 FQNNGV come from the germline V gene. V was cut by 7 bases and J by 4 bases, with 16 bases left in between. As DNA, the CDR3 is TGTGCCAGCACTAGCCAACAGGGTGGAGAGACCCAGTACTTC. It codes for CASTSQQGGETQYF.

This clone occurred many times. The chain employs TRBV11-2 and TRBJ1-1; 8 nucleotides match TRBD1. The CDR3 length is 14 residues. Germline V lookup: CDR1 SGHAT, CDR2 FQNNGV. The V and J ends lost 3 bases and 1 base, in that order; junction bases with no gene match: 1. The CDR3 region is CASSFQGANTEAFF. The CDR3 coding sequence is TGTGCCAGCAGCTTTCAGGGGGCGAACACTGAAGCTTTCTTT.

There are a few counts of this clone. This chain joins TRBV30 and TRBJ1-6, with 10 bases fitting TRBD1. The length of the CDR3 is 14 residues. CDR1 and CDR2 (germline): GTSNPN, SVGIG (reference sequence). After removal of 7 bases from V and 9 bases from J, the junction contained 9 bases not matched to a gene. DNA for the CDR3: TGTGCCTCGGAGCCGGACAGGGGGTTTTCACCCCTCCACTTT. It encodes CASEPDRGFSPLHF.

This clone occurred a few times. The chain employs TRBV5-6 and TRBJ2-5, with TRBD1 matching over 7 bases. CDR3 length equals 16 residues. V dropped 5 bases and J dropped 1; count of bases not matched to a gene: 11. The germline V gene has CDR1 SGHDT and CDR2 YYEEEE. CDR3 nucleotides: TGTGCCAGCAGACGAGACAGGGCATCAACCCAAGAGACCCAGTACTTC. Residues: CASRRDRASTQETQYF.

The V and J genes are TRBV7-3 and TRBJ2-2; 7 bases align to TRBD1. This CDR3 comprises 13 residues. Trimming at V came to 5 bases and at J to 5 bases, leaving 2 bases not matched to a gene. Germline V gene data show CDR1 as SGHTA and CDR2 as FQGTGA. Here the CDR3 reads CASSPQGTGELFF. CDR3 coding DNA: TGTGCCAGCAGCCCACAGGGGACCGGGGAGCTGTTTTTT.

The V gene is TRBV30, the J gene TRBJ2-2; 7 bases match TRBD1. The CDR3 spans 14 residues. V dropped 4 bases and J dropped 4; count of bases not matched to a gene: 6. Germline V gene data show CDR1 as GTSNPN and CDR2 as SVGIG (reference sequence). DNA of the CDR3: TGTGCCTGGAACAGGGGCCAGGGCACCGGGGAGCTGTTTTTT. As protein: CAWNRGQGTGELFF.

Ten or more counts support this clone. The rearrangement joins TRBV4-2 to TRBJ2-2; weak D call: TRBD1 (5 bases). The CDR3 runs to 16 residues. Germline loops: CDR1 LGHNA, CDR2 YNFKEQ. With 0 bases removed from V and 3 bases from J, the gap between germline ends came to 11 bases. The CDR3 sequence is CASSQEGRVDTGELFF. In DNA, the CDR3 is TGTGCCAGCAGCCAAGAGGGCAGGGTCGACACCGGGGAGCTGTTTTTT.

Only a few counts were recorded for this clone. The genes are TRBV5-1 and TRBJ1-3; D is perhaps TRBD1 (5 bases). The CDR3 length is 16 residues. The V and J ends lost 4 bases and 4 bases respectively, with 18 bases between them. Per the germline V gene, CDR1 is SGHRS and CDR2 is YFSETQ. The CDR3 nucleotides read TGCGCCAGCAGCAACCAACCATCGGGGGACGGAAACACCATATATTTT. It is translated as CASSNQPSGDGNTIYF.